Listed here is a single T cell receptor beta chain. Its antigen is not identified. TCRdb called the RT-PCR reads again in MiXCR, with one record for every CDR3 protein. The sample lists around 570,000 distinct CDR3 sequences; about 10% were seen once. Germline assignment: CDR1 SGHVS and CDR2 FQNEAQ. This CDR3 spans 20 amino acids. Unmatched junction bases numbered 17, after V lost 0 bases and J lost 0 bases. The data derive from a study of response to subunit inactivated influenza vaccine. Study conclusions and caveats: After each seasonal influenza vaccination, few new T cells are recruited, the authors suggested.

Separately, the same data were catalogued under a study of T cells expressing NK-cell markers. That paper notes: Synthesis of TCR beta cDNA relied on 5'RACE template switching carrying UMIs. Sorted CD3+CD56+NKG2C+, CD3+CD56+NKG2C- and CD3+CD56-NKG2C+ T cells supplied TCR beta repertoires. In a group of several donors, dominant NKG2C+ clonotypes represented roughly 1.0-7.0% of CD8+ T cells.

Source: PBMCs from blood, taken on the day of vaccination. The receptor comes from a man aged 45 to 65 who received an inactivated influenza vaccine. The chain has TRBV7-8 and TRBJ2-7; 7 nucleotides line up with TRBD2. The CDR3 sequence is CASSLAGRGPTLASSYEQYF. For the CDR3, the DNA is TGTGCCAGCAGCTTAGCTGGGAGGGGACCAACCCTCGCCAGCTCCTACGAGCAGTACTTC.